The 17 T cell receptor beta chains reported below all come from one sample, sequenced in a study of metastatic and nonmetastatic thyroid tumors. Thyroid surgery had not been preceded by any treatment in any patient. TCRdb re-called the PCR reads via MiXCR. Of roughly 15,000 clones listed, under 25% were seen once; the top ten hold 20% to 25%. Specimen: adjacent normal tissue. The receptors come from a female donor with papillary thyroid cancer or a benign thyroid nodule (not recorded which). Some clones in this sample may be carry-over from other donors' samples.

The table lists this clone with a few counts. The chain is built from TRBV10-2 and TRBJ1-5, with D unclear. Per germline, CDR1 WSHSY and CDR2 SAAADI. The germline V and J ends were trimmed by 5 bases and 5 bases, with 7 bases remaining between them. The CDR3 length is 12 residues. The CDR3 DNA follows: TGCGCCAGCAGTAGCGCCTATCAGCCCCAGCATTTT. Translation gives CASSSAYQPQHF.

In this sample, this clone turned up a few times. The chain uses TRBV12-3 or TRBV12-4 and TRBJ1-4, with 9 bases that match TRBD1. This CDR3 has 15 amino acids. V shed 5 bases and J 5 bases; nucleotides not matched to a gene: 6. CDR3: CASSMDRGANEKLFF. The CDR3 DNA sequence: TGTGCCAGCAGTATGGACAGGGGCGCGAATGAAAAACTGTTTTTT.

This clone has only a few counts. The V call is TRBV20-1, the J call TRBJ1-5, with D hard to call. V was pared by 4 bases and J by 5 bases, with 9 bases between. The CDR3 consists of 12 residues. CDR1 is DFQATT, CDR2 SNEGSKA, per germline (reference sequence). Written as DNA, the CDR3 is TGCAGTGCTAACCCGGGTGATCAGCCCCAGCATTTT. It codes for CSANPGDQPQHF.

The rearrangement links TRBV5-1 to TRBJ2-5; D remains unclear. The germline V gene has CDR1 SGHRS and CDR2 YFSETQ. The V end was cut by 6 bases, the J end by 1 base, with 16 bases between. The CDR3 totals 15 residues. CDR3 coding DNA: TGCGCCAGCATGGAAACCACAACGCCCCAAGAGACCCAGTACTTC. It is translated as CASMETTTPQETQYF.

The chain has TRBV7-2 and TRBJ1-2; maybe TRBD1 (6 bases). The CDR3 runs 15 residues. Deletions cut 3 bases from V and 6 bases from J, with 17 bases between. Per germline, CDR1 SGHTA and CDR2 FQGNSA. DNA of the CDR3: TGTGCCAGCAGCTTCGGGAGGGGGGCGCGGGATGGCTACACCTTC. As protein: CASSFGRGARDGYTF.

Concerning this clone: A much larger clone differs by one base, so this may be a read error. V gene TRBV25-1 combines with J gene TRBJ1-2; maybe TRBD1 (5 bases). V gave up 2 bases and J gave up 10 bases, with 8 bases separating them. Germline V gene sequence: CDR1 MGHDK, CDR2 SYGVNS. The CDR3 has 11 amino acids. The CDR3 sequence is CASSEGGVYTF. The CDR3 DNA follows: TGTGCCAGCAGTGAAGGGGGGGTCTACACCTTC.

There are a few counts of this clone. Given the absence of the conserved phenylalanine or tryptophan at the CDR3 end, a read error is likely. The V and J genes are TRBV19 and TRBJ1-5; 7 nucleotides line up with TRBD1. The CDR3 totals 13 residues. CDR1 is LNHDA and CDR2 is SQIVND in the germline V gene (reference sequence). The trim removed 5 bases at V and 7 bases at J, leaving 5 bases unmatched. CDR3 residues: CASSQGVEQPQHS. CDR3 in DNA: TGTGCCAGTAGTCAGGGGGTGGAACAGCCCCAGCATTCT.

The rearrangement uses TRBV20-1 and TRBJ2-3, with TRBD2 matching 8 bases. V lost 5 bases, J lost 2 bases, and 12 bases stayed unmatched. CDR1 DFQATT and CDR2 SNEGSKA come from the germline V gene (reference sequence). The CDR3 has 16 residues. The CDR3 here is CSASPGAGGLTDTQYF. The CDR3 coding sequence is TGCAGTGCTTCCCCAGGGGCGGGAGGTCTCACAGATACGCAGTATTTT.

Comments on this clone: One end of the junction is discordant with germline, which a read error may explain. The chain carries TRBV30 and TRBJ1-2; possible D gene TRBD1, 6 bases. The CDR3 contains 17 residues. Germline V gives CDR1 GTSNPN, CDR2 SVGIG (reference sequence). CDR3: CAWSGGQGGIADYGYTF. CDR3 in DNA: TGTGCCTGGAGTGGGGGGCAGGGTGGTATTGCGGACTATGGATACACCTTC.

This clone was recorded many times. The V call is TRBV6-1, the J call TRBJ2-7, with 7 bases fitting TRBD1. From germline, CDR1 is MNHNS and CDR2 SASEGT. The CDR3 runs to 15 residues. Germline trimming cut 11 bases from V and 6 bases from J; bases unmatched to any gene: 19. CDR3: CAVKGQADGEVEQYF. CDR3 sequence (DNA): TGTGCCGTCAAAGGACAGGCCGACGGTGAGGTCGAGCAGTACTTC.

The rearrangement links TRBV20-1 to TRBJ2-1, with 7 bases aligning to TRBD2. The CDR3 is made up of 14 amino acids. Looked up from germline, CDR1 is DFQATT and CDR2 is SNEGSKA (reference sequence). The V segment lost 6 bases and the J segment 0 bases; nucleotides outside the gene matches: 5. For the CDR3, the DNA is TGCAGTGCCCCGACTAGCAGCTCCTACAATGAGCAGTTCTTC. As protein: CSAPTSSSYNEQFF.

As to this clone: The junction departs from germline at one end; a sequencing error may be responsible. This chain connects TRBV6-5 to TRBJ2-1; 11 nucleotides agree with TRBD2. Germline CDR1 MNHEY, CDR2 SVGAGI. This CDR3 contains 18 residues. The CDR3 protein is CASSYRVAGGPGGNEHFF. The CDR3 nucleotides are TGTGCCAGCAGTTACAGGGTAGCGGGAGGGCCGGGAGGGAATGAGCATTTCTTC.

Points on this clone: It may be a read error: a sequence one base away is much more abundant. Other DNA sequences in this specimen translate into the identical CDR3. The chain carries TRBV20-1 and TRBJ1-5, with D perhaps matching TRBD1 (6 bases). CDR1 DFQATT and CDR2 SNEGSKA come from the germline V gene (reference sequence). CDR3 length: 15 residues. The CDR3 nucleotides read TGCAGTGCTAGAGAAGGGGGTTCGGGCAATCAGCCCCAGCATTTC. Translated, it gives CSAREGGSGNQPQHF.

This chain links TRBV6-1 with TRBJ1-1; no reliable D call. Between the trimmed V and J ends, which lost 10 bases and 1 base, there was a span of 16 bases. The CDR3 extends over 14 amino acids. Germline V CDR1 and CDR2: MNHNS, SASEGT. In DNA, the CDR3 is TGTGCCACCCTTGACGGCTCGAGGAACACTGAAGCTTTCTTT. Translated: CATLDGSRNTEAFF.

In its sample, this clone was seen a few times. V is TRBV28 and J is TRBJ2-7; 9 positions match TRBD1. Germline lookup yields CDR1 MDHEN and CDR2 SYDVKM. The CDR3 totals 14 residues. The J segment lost 3 bases and the V segment lost 5 bases, leaving 5 bases of the junction unmatched. CDR3 loop: CASSEGGQGYEQYF. Here the CDR3 DNA reads TGTGCCAGCAGTGAGGGGGGACAGGGCTACGAGCAGTACTTC.

The table lists this clone with many counts. V usage is TRBV19 and J usage is TRBJ2-3, with 8 bases that match TRBD1. Germline V gene data show CDR1 as LNHDA and CDR2 as SQIVND (reference sequence). V gave up 8 bases and J gave up 5 bases; unmatched junction bases: 6. The CDR3 length is 13 residues. The CDR3, as DNA: TGTGCCAGTTCTGCCAGGGGGCAAGATACGCAGTATTTT. It translates to CASSARGQDTQYF.

This clone was detected only a few times. CDR3 sequence reads: CASSGTSNTGELFF. CDR3 sequence (DNA): TGCGCCAGTTCCGGGACAAGTAACACCGGGGAGCTGTTTTTT. The chain links TRBV10-1 to TRBJ2-2; weak D call: TRBD1 (6 bases). This CDR3 spans 14 amino acids. V dropped 9 bases and J dropped 2 bases, with 13 bases sitting between them. Germline values: CDR1 WNHNN, CDR2 SYGVQD (reference sequence).